These 29 T cell receptor beta chains share one sample of origin, sequenced in a study of T cells in Graves' hyperthyroidism and ophthalmopathy. It was RNA transcripts that yielded the amplified TCR beta CDR3 regions. A first-round RT-PCR of the TCR CDR3 used the HTBI primer set. From the multiplex PCR reads, TCRdb called clonotypes with MiXCR, one entry per CDR3 protein. The sample contains 490,000 or so distinct CDR3 sequences, just under 20% of which appear only once. Input material: blood. All receptors come from a man aged 35-49 years with Graves' ophthalmopathy.

This chain links TRBV15 with TRBJ2-1, with 8 bases lining up with TRBD2. Germline assignment: CDR1 LNHNV and CDR2 YYDKDF (reference sequence). With 5 bases clipped from V and 9 bases from J, the junction kept 6 bases outside the gene matches. The CDR3 has 13 amino acids. The CDR3 sequence: CATSATGGGEQFF. The CDR3 region has the DNA TGTGCCACCAGCGCCACGGGGGGGGGTGAGCAGTTCTTC.

The chain uses TRBV7-9 and TRBJ2-1, with TRBD2 identical over 11 bases. J lost 5 bases, V lost 4 bases, and 1 base had no gene match. This CDR3 region has 14 residues. The V gene's germline CDR1 is SEHNR and CDR2 FQNEAQ (reference sequence). This CDR3 is CASSSTSGDNEQFF. The CDR3 nucleotides are TGTGCCAGCAGCTCGACTAGCGGGGACAATGAGCAGTTCTTC.

V gene TRBV27 combines with J gene TRBJ2-2, with D possibly being TRBD1 (5 bases). Deletions cut 0 bases from V and 7 bases from J, with 9 bases between. The CDR3 sequence is 14 residues long. Germline assignment: CDR1 MNHEY and CDR2 SMNVEV (reference sequence). CDR3 sequence reads: CASSLSGVGGELFF. In nucleotides, the CDR3 is TGTGCCAGCAGTTTATCAGGGGTAGGCGGGGAGCTGTTTTTT.

This clonotype came up many times. The chain links TRBV6-1 to TRBJ2-1; 7 nucleotides agree with TRBD1. Looked up from germline, CDR1 is MNHNS and CDR2 is SASEGT. This CDR3 spans 16 amino acids. Losses at the gene ends were 5 bases for V and 0 bases for J; bases not matched to a gene: 7. The CDR3 DNA is TGTGCCAGCAGTTTGACAGGGTCGAGCTCCTACAATGAGCAGTTCTTC. Its protein is CASSLTGSSSYNEQFF.

This clonotype was detected only a few times. The CDR3 DNA reads TGTGCCTGGAGTGTTGGAGCGGGAGTTGAGACCCAGTACTTC. This codes for CAWSVGAGVETQYF. The rearrangement joins TRBV30 to TRBJ2-5, with 8 bases aligning to TRBD2. With 0 bases clipped from V and 5 bases from J, the junction kept 5 bases outside the gene matches. The CDR3 covers 14 residues. CDR1 and CDR2 (germline): GTSNPN, SVGIG (reference sequence).

J is TRBJ2-3 and V is TRBV4-2; D is undetermined. Germline V gene lookup returns CDR1 LGHNA and CDR2 YNFKEQ. V was pared by 1 base and J by 0 bases, with 5 bases between. There are 14 residues in the CDR3. CDR3 DNA: TGTGCCAGCAGCCAAGCGCAGAGCACAGATACGCAGTATTTT. Translation gives CASSQAQSTDTQYF.

This clonotype was found a few times. The CDR3 spells CSVRSREGYTF. Here the CDR3 DNA reads TGCAGCGTTAGATCCCGGGAGGGCTACACCTTC. The rearrangement uses TRBV29-1 and TRBJ1-2; D gene uncertain. The CDR3 covers 11 residues. Germline V gene lookup returns CDR1 SQVTM and CDR2 ANQGSEA. V lost 5 bases and J lost 8, with 12 bases in between.

This clonotype was recorded at least ten times. This sequence joins TRBV28 and TRBJ1-2, with no clear D. The CDR3 runs 15 residues. The V gene lost 3 bases and the J gene lost 5 bases, with 16 bases spanning the gap. Germline values: CDR1 MDHEN, CDR2 SYDVKM. The CDR3 loop reads CASSFLRRHSYGYTF. The CDR3 DNA reads TGTGCCAGCAGTTTCTTGCGCAGACATTCTTATGGCTACACCTTC.

This clonotype showed up just a few times. The chain is built from TRBV28 and TRBJ2-3; 8 bases are shared with TRBD1. CDR1 MDHEN and CDR2 SYDVKM come from the germline V gene. The CDR3 is 14 residues long. With V trimmed by 6 bases and J by 5 bases, 7 bases remained unmatched. CDR3 sequence reads: CASSQGAGGDTQYF. Here the CDR3 DNA reads TGTGCCAGCAGCCAGGGGGCTGGAGGAGATACGCAGTATTTT. Full variable domain (missing parts from reference TRBV28 and TRBJ2-3): DVKVTQSSRYLVKRTGEKVFLECVQDMDHENMFWYRQDPGLGLRLIYFSYDVKMKEKGDIPEGYSVSREKKERFSLILESASTNQTSMYLCASSQGAGGDTQYFGPGTRLTVL.

CDR3 in DNA: TGCAGTGCCCCGCGGGCCAGTAAGAACTACGAGCAGTACTTC. Translating it yields CSAPRASKNYEQYF. This chain connects TRBV20-1 to TRBJ2-7; D may be TRBD2 (5 bases). This CDR3 contains 14 residues. V was cut by 6 bases and J by 3 bases, with 18 bases left in between. Germline values: CDR1 DFQATT, CDR2 SNEGSKA (reference sequence).

V gene TRBV20-1 combines with J gene TRBJ2-7; D not resolved. V lost 0 bases, J lost 2 bases, and 8 bases lay in between. The length of the CDR3 is 13 residues. Germline CDR1 is DFQATT and CDR2 is SNEGSKA (reference sequence). CDR3 protein: CSARDRYTYEQYF. CDR3 DNA sequence: TGCAGTGCTAGAGATCGTTACACCTACGAGCAGTACTTC.

This clonotype occurred a few times. The V gene is TRBV15, the J gene TRBJ2-3; 7 positions match TRBD2. Germline V gene sequence: CDR1 LNHNV, CDR2 YYDKDF (reference sequence). The V gene end was trimmed by 6 bases and the J gene end by 6 bases; junction bases not matched to a gene: 6. This CDR3 comprises 13 residues. CDR3 DNA: TGTGCCACCAGTTTCGGACTAGTCGATACGCAGTATTTT. This codes for CATSFGLVDTQYF.

This clonotype occurred a few times. The J gene is TRBJ2-5, the V gene TRBV18; TRBD1 matches at 9 bases. The CDR3 is made up of 15 amino acids. J gave up 0 bases and V 6 bases, and 5 bases lay outside the gene matches. Germline V CDR1 and CDR2: KGHSH, LQKENI. CDR3 region: CASSGQGMYQETQYF. DNA of the CDR3: TGTGCCAGCTCCGGACAGGGGATGTACCAAGAGACCCAGTACTTC.

This clonotype was picked up many times. J is TRBJ1-1 and V is TRBV3-1; 11 positions match TRBD1. CDR1 LGHDT and CDR2 YNNKEL come from the germline V gene (reference sequence). The CDR3 is 14 amino acids. The V and J ends lost 1 base and 10 bases, in that order; junction bases with no gene match: 5. Here the CDR3 reads CASSQGSGQGVAFF. CDR3 DNA sequence: TGTGCCAGCAGCCAAGGCTCGGGACAGGGGGTAGCTTTCTTT.

This clonotype was found a few times. The gene calls are TRBV12-3 or TRBV12-4 and TRBJ1-5; D is perhaps TRBD1 (5 bases). CDR3 length equals 14 residues. V was trimmed by 6 bases and J by 6 bases, leaving 15 bases between them. This CDR3 is CASRPGAVSQPQHF. The CDR3 DNA reads as TGTGCCAGCAGACCCGGGGCCGTCAGTCAGCCCCAGCATTTT.

The chain couples TRBV19 to TRBJ2-5; a possible D gene is TRBD1 (5 bases). Germline V gives CDR1 LNHDA, CDR2 SQIVND (reference sequence). The length of the CDR3 is 16 residues. Trimming removed 5 bases at V and 2 bases at J, with 18 bases between. CDR3 loop: CASSLGALNTQETQYF. The CDR3 coding sequence is TGTGCCAGTAGTCTTGGGGCCCTCAACACTCAAGAGACCCAGTACTTC.

The table lists this clonotype with many counts. The chain is built from TRBV9 and TRBJ2-7, with a possible D match to TRBD2 (7 bases). Germline CDR1 is SGDLS and CDR2 is YYNGEE. This CDR3 is 16 amino acids long. V was clipped by 0 bases and J by 6 bases, with 19 bases between them. CDR3 nucleotide sequence: TGTGCCAGCAGCGTAGAGGGGGGGCCTACCCTACGCGAGCAGTACTTC. Translation gives CASSVEGGPTLREQYF. The full variable domain, its missing parts supplied by reference TRBV9 and TRBJ2-7, is DSGVTQTPKHLITATGQRVTLRCSPRSGDLSVYWYQQSLDQGLQFLIQYYNGEERAKGNILERFSAQQFPDLHSELNLSSLELGDSALYFCASSVEGGPTLREQYFGPGTRLTVT.

This clonotype was recorded many times. The chain has TRBV20-1 and TRBJ2-5; tentatively, D is TRBD1 (6 bases). The CDR3 runs 14 residues. Germline CDR1 is DFQATT and CDR2 is SNEGSKA (reference sequence). The ends were cut back, 6 bases at V and 3 bases at J, with 17 bases in the middle. The CDR3 is CSASPRQEKETQYF. The CDR3 DNA reads as TGCAGTGCAAGCCCCAGACAGGAGAAAGAGACCCAGTACTTC.

This clonotype was counted ten times or more. The rearrangement joins TRBV28 to TRBJ1-1; the match to TRBD1 covers 8 bases. Germline loops: CDR1 MDHEN, CDR2 SYDVKM. This CDR3 has 16 residues. The ends lost 3 bases at V and 2 bases at J; junction bases unmatched: 8. The CDR3 nucleotides read TGTGCCAGCAGTTTCGGTGGACAGGGTTCTAACACTGAAGCTTTCTTT. As protein: CASSFGGQGSNTEAFF.

In its sample, this clonotype was seen many times. V usage is TRBV6-2 or TRBV6-3 and J usage is TRBJ2-1, with TRBD2 matching over 9 bases. Germline assignment: CDR1 MNHEY and CDR2 SVGEGT. V lost 3 bases to trimming and J lost 7 bases; unmatched junction nucleotides: 7. The CDR3 consists of 15 residues. CDR3 nucleotide sequence: TGTGCCAGCAGTTATGAAGCTAGCGGGACGAATGAGCAGTTCTTC. This codes for CASSYEASGTNEQFF.

There are a few counts of this clonotype. The chain links TRBV5-1 to TRBJ2-3; a possible D gene is TRBD2 (6 bases). Germline assignment: CDR1 SGHRS and CDR2 YFSETQ. Trimming took 1 base from V and 4 from J, leaving 10 bases between them. The CDR3 covers 14 residues. The CDR3 region is CASSLRASADTQYF. Here the CDR3 DNA reads TGCGCCAGCAGCTTGAGGGCTAGCGCAGATACGCAGTATTTT.

This clonotype has ten or more counts. The chain links TRBV27 to TRBJ2-5; 7 bases match TRBD2. Germline CDR1 and CDR2: MNHEY and SMNVEV (reference sequence). With V trimmed by 5 bases and J by 4 bases, 7 bases remained unmatched. The length of the CDR3 is 14 residues. The CDR3: CASSPILAGETQYF. In DNA form, the CDR3 reads TGTGCCAGCAGTCCTATCTTAGCGGGAGAGACCCAGTACTTC.

The chain recombines TRBV7-9 with TRBJ2-5; D is perhaps TRBD1 (5 bases). The germline gives CDR1 SEHNR, CDR2 FQNEAQ (reference sequence). V was shortened by 8 bases and J by 1 base, with 11 bases between the two germline ends. The CDR3 has 13 residues. For the CDR3, the DNA is TGTGCCAGCGGTGGGGCAGGCCAAGAGACCCAGTACTTC. Its translation: CASGGAGQETQYF.

The chain's CDR3 is CASSFSGRPRTGELFF. CDR3 DNA: TGTGCCAGCAGCTTCAGCGGGCGGCCGAGAACCGGGGAGCTGTTTTTT. The V gene is TRBV2, the J gene TRBJ2-2; D perhaps matches TRBD2 (6 bases). The CDR3 runs 16 residues. Germline CDR1 and CDR2: SNHLY and FYNNEI. V lost 6 bases to trimming and J lost 5 bases, with 19 bases between them.

This clonotype was counted ten times or more. The rearrangement joins TRBV2 to TRBJ2-5; D is undetermined. The germline V gene encodes CDR1 SNHLY and CDR2 FYNNEI. The CDR3 consists of 13 residues. Between the trimmed V and J ends, which lost 6 bases and 0 bases, there was a span of 8 bases. The CDR3 here is CASRSSYQETQYF. CDR3 nucleotides: TGTGCCAGCAGAAGCAGCTACCAAGAGACCCAGTACTTC.

This sequence joins TRBV5-1 and TRBJ2-3; the match to TRBD2 covers 14 bases. Germline CDR1 and CDR2: SGHRS and YFSETQ. V dropped 0 bases and J dropped 4; count of bases not matched to a gene: 4. CDR3 size: 17 residues. In DNA, the CDR3 is TGCGCCAGCAGCTTGGGGACTAGCGGGAGGATGGCAGATACGCAGTATTTT. Translated, it gives CASSLGTSGRMADTQYF.

This clonotype was counted many times. The gene calls are TRBV2 and TRBJ2-3; 7 bases agree with TRBD1. CDR1 and CDR2 (germline): SNHLY, FYNNEI. V lost 6 bases, J lost 8 bases, and 11 bases stayed unmatched. This CDR3 comprises 14 residues. The CDR3 DNA follows: TGTGCCAGCAGCGACAGGGTATTGGCTGTTACGCAGTATTTT. Amino acids: CASSDRVLAVTQYF.

This clonotype showed up many times. The CDR3 here is CASSEKLEQFF. CDR3 coding DNA: TGTGCCAGCAGTGAGAAACTTGAGCAGTTCTTC. The rearrangement joins TRBV6-1 to TRBJ2-1; D gene unclear. The CDR3 sequence is 11 residues long. V was trimmed by 3 bases and J by 9 bases, leaving 6 bases between them. From germline, CDR1 is MNHNS and CDR2 SASEGT.

The chain recombines TRBV4-1 with TRBJ2-7, with 7 bases matching TRBD2. This CDR3 comprises 18 residues. V trimming: 0 bases; J trimming: 4 bases; junction bases outside the gene matches: 15. CDR1 and CDR2 from the germline V gene are MGHRA and YSYEKL. The CDR3 spells CASSQDFLGPGGSYEQYF. The CDR3, as DNA: TGCGCCAGCAGCCAAGATTTTCTCGGGCCGGGCGGGAGTTACGAGCAGTACTTC.